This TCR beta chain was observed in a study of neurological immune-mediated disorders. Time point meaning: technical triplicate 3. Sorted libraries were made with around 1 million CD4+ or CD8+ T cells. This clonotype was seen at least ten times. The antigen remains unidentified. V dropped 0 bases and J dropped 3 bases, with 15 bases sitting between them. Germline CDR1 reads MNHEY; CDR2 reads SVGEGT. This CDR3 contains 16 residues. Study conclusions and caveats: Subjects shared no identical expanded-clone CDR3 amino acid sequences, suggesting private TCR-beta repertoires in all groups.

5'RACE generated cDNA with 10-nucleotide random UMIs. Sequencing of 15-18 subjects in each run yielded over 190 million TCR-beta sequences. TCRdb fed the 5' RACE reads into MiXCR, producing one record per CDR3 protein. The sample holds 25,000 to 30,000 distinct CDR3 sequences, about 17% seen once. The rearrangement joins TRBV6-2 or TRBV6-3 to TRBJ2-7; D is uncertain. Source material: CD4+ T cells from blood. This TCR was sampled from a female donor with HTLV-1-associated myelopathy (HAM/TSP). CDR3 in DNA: TGTGCCAGCAGTTACTCGATGGAGCAGGATTACTACGAGCAGTACTTC. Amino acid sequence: CASSYSMEQDYYEQYF.